This T cell receptor beta chain was documented in a study of blood T cell repertoires in COVID-19. Background on the study: The United States, Italy and Spain were the sources of the acute and convalescent COVID-19 samples. PBMCs, B-cell-depleted T cells, or T cells provided the cDNA or gDNA that made up the material.

CDR1 is SGHVS, CDR2 FQNEAQ, per germline. The CDR3 sequence is 15 residues long. V was clipped by 3 bases and J by 3 bases; unmatched bases: 5. In the source study's methods: Reference gene primers were amplified, and this amplification served to estimate nucleated cell counts. The method was immunoSEQ multiplex PCR; TCRdb's version includes in-frame clones alone and lacks a portion of them. D and trimming were read from the DNA, whereas the V and J calls and clone size are those reported in that table. The data show about 130,000 clones, roughly 71% seen once. This clone was seen a handful of times. The V and J genes are TRBV7-8 and TRBJ2-7, with 10 bases matching TRBD1. This clonotype originated in a man older than 75 with acute or convalescent COVID-19. The sample taken for sequencing was peripheral blood. The CDR3 is CASSFRDRGGYEQYF. DNA of the CDR3: TGTGCCAGCAGCTTCCGGGACAGGGGAGGCTACGAGCAGTACTTC.